The source of this TCR beta chain is a study of shared clonotypes between healthy human individuals. Background on the study: Each donor's CD4 naive and CD4 memory cells filled three plates apiece, CD8 naive two, and CD8 memory one. Study-level findings and limits: Relative to their counterparts shared across all four donors, non-shared clonotypes exhibited diminished generation probabilities.

V dropped 1 base and J dropped 0 bases, with 5 bases sitting between them. CDR3 size: 14 residues. The germline gives CDR1 MGHRA, CDR2 YSYEKL. A CD45RA-negative memory subset and a CD45RA+ naive subset were separated from the CD4+ cells. A remark on this clone: Its antigen remains unknown.

The assay was immunoSEQ multiplex PCR, and TCRdb's table has in-frame clones only and misses some. The sample holds about 1 million clones; about 75% are singletons and the top ten take 1.2% to 1.5%. The sample taken for sequencing was memory CD4+ T cells sorted from blood. This sample's subset: CD45RA-negative fraction. The clonotype originates from a man aged 18 to 35 in good health. V is TRBV4-1 and J is TRBJ2-3; the D is unclear. CDR3 nucleotide sequence: TGCGCCAGCAGCCAAGCGGGTAGCACAGATACGCAGTATTTT. It specifies CASSQAGSTDTQYF.